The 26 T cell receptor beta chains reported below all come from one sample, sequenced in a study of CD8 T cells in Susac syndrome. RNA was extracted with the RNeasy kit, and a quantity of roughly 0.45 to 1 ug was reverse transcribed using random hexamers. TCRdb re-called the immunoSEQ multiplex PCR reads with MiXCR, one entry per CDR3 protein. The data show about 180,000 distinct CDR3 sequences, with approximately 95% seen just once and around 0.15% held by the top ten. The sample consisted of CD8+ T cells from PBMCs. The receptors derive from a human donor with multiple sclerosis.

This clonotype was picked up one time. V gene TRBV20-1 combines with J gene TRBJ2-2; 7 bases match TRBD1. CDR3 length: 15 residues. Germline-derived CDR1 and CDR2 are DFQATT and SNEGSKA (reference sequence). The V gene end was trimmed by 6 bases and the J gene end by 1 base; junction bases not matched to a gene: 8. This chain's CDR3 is CSANDRVVNTGELFF. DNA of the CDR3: TGCAGTGCGAACGACAGGGTTGTGAACACCGGGGAGCTGTTTTTT.

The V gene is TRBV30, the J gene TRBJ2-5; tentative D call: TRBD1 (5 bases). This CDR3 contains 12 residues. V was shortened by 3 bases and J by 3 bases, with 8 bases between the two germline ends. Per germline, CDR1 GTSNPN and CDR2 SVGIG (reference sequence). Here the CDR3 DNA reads TGTGCCTGGAGAGGGGTCAAAGAGACCCAGTACTTC. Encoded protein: CAWRGVKETQYF.

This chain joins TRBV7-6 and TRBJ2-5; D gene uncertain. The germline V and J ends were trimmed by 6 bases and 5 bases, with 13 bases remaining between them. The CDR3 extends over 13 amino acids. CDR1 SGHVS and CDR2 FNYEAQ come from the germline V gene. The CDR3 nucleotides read TGTGCCAGCAGTATCACTCTAGGGGAGACCCAGTACTTC. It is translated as CASSITLGETQYF.

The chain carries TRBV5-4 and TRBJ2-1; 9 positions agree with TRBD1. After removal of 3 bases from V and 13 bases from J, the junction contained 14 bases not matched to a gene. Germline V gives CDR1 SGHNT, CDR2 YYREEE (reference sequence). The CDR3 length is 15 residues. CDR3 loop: CASSSDTSRTGDQFF. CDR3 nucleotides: TGTGCCAGCAGCTCAGACACCTCCCGGACAGGGGACCAGTTCTTC.

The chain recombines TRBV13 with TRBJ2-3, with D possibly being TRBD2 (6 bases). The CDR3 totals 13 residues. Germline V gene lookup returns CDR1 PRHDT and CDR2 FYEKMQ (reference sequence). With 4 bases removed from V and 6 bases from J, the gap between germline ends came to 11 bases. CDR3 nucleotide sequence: TGTGCCAGCAGCTCGGGGGATTCTGATACGCAGTATTTT. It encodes CASSSGDSDTQYF.

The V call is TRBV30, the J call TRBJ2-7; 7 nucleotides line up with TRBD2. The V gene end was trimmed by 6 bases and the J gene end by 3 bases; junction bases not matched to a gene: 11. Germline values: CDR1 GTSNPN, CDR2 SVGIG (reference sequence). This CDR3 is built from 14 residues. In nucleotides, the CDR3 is TGTGCCTGCCTCCGAGTAGCGGGTATCTACGAGCAGTACTTC. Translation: CACLRVAGIYEQYF. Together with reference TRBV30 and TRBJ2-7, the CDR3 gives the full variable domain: SQTIHQWPATLVQPVGSPLSLECTVEGTSNPNLYWYRQAAGRGLQLLFYSVGIGQISSEVPQNLSASRPQDRQFILSSKKLLLSDSGFYLCACLRVAGIYEQYFGPGTRLTVT.

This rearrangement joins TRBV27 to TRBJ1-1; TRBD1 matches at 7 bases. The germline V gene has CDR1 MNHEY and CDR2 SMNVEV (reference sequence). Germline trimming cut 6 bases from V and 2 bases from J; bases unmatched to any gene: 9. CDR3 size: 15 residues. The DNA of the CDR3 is TGTGCCAGCAGACCTCAAAGGGGGCCTAACACTGAAGCTTTCTTT. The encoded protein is CASRPQRGPNTEAFF.

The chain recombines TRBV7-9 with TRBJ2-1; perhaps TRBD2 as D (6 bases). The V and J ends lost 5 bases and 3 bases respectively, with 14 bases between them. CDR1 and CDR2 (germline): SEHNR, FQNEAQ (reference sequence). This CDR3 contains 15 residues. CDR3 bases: TGTGCCAGCAGCCCCCCGGGACTTGACTACAATGAGCAGTTCTTC. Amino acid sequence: CASSPPGLDYNEQFF.

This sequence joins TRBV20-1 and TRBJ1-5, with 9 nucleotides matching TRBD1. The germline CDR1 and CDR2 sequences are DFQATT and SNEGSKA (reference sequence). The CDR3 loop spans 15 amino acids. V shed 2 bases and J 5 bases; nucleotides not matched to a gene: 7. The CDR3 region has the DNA TGCAGTGCTAGAAGACAGGGGGGTATGGATCAGCCCCAGCATTTT. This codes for CSARRQGGMDQPQHF.

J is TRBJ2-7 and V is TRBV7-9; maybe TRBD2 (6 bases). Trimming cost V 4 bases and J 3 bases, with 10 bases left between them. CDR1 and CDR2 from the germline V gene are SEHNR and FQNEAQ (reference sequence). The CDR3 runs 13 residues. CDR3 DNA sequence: TGTGCCAGCAGCTACGCGGGGTTCTACGAGCAGTACTTC. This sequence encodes CASSYAGFYEQYF.

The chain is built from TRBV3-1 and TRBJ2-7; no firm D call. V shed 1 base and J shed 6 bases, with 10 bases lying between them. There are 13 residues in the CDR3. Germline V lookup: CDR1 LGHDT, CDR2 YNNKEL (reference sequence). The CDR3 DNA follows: TGTGCCAGCAGCCAAGCTCGGCCAGCCGAGCAGTACTTC. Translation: CASSQARPAEQYF.

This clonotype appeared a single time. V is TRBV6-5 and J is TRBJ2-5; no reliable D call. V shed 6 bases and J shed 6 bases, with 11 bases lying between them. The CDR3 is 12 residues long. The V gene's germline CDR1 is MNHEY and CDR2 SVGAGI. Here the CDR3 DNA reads TGTGCCAGCAGCTCCGGTAATAAGACCCAGTACTTC. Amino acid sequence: CASSSGNKTQYF.

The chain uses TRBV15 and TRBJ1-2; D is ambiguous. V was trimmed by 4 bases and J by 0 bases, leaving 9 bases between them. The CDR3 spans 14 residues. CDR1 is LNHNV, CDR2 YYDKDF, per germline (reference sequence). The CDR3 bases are TGTGCCACCAGCACTTTCGGGGCTAACTATGGCTACACCTTC. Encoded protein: CATSTFGANYGYTF. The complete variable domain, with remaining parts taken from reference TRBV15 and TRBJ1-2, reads DAMVIQNPRYQVTQFGKPVTLSCSQTLNHNVMYWYQQKSSQAPKLLFHYYDKDFNNEADTPDNFQSRRPNTSFCFLDIRSPGLGDTAMYLCATSTFGANYGYTFGSGTRLTVV.

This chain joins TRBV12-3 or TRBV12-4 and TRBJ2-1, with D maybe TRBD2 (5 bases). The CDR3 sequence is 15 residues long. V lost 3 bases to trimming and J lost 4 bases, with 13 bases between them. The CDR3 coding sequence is TGTGCCAGCAGTTTGACTCCCACGGGATACAATGAGCAGTTCTTC. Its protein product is CASSLTPTGYNEQFF.

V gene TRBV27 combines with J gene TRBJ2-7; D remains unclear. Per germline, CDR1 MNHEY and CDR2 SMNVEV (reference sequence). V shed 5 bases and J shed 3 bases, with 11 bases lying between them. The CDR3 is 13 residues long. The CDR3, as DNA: TGTGCCAGCAGTCCCTTAACGGGCTACGAGCAGTACTTC. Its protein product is CASSPLTGYEQYF.

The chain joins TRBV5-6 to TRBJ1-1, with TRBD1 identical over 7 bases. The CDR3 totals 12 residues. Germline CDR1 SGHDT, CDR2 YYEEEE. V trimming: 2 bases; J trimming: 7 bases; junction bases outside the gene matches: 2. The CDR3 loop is CASSFWDSEAFF. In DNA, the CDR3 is TGTGCCAGCAGCTTCTGGGACAGTGAAGCTTTCTTT.

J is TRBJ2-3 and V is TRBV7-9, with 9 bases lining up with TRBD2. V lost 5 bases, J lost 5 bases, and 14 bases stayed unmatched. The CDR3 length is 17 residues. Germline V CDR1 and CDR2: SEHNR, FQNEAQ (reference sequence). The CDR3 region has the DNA TGTGCCAGCAGCCCAGAGGGGCTAGCGGGAAGTCAAGATACGCAGTATTTT. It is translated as CASSPEGLAGSQDTQYF.

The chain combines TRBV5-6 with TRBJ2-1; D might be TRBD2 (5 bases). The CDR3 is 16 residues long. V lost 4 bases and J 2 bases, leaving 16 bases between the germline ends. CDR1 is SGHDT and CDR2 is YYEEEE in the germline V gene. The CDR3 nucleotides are TGTGCCAGCAGCCCCAACCCCAAGAGGGCCTACAATGAGCAGTTCTTC. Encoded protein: CASSPNPKRAYNEQFF.

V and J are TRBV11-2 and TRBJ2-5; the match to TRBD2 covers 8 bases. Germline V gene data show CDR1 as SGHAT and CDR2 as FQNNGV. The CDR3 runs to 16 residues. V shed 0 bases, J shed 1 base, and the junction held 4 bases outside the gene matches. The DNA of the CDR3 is TGTGCCAGCAGCTTAGAGTTAGCGGGGAGCCAAGAGACCCAGTACTTC. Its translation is CASSLELAGSQETQYF.

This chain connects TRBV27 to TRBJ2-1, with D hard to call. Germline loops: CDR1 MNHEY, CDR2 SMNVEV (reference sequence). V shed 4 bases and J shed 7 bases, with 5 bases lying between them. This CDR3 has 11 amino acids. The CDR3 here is CASSSLNEQFF. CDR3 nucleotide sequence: TGTGCCAGCAGTTCCCTTAATGAGCAGTTCTTC.

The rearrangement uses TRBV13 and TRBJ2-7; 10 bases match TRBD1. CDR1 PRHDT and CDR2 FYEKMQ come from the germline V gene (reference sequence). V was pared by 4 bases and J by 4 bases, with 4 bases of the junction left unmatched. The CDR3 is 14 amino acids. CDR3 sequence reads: CASSSGTGDYEQYF. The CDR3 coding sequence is TGTGCCAGCAGCTCCGGGACAGGGGATTACGAGCAGTACTTC.

CDR3 region: CASSERPWGLSSYNEQFF. The DNA for the CDR3 is TGTGCCAGCAGTGAGAGGCCTTGGGGTCTGAGCTCCTACAATGAGCAGTTCTTC. V is TRBV25-1 and J is TRBJ2-1; D gene uncertain. Trimming took 3 bases from V and 0 from J, leaving 18 bases between them. The length of the CDR3 is 18 residues. Germline assignment: CDR1 MGHDK and CDR2 SYGVNS.

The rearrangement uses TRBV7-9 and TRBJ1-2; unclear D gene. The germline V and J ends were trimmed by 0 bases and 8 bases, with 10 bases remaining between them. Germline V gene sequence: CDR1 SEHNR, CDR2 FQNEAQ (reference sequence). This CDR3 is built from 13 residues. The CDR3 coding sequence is TGTGCCAGCAGCTTAGCAGGAAAGGGCGGCTACACCTTC. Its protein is CASSLAGKGGYTF.

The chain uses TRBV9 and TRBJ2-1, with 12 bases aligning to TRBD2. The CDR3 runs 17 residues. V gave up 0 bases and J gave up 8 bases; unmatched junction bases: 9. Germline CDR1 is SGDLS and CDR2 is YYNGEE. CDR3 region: CASSVGQGLAGRDEQFF. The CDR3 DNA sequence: TGTGCCAGCAGCGTAGGGCAAGGACTAGCGGGGAGAGATGAGCAGTTCTTC.

CDR3 residues: CATSRDFAAETEAFF. The CDR3 DNA follows: TGTGCCACCAGCAGAGATTTTGCTGCCGAGACTGAAGCTTTCTTT. The chain joins TRBV15 to TRBJ1-1; D is unresolved. Per germline, CDR1 LNHNV and CDR2 YYDKDF (reference sequence). The ends were cut back, 0 bases at V and 5 bases at J, with 13 bases in the middle. This CDR3 region has 15 residues.

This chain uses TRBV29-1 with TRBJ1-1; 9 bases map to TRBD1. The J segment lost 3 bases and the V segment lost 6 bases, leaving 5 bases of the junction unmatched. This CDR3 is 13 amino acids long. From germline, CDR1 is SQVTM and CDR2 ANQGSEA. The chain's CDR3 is CSVVQGADTEAFF. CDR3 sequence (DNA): TGCAGCGTGGTACAGGGGGCCGACACTGAAGCTTTCTTT.